This TCR beta chain appears in the sequencing data of a study of T-cell reconstitution after alpha-beta-depleted transplantation in children. Study-level points and caveats: Surviving recipient T cells and thymic progenitors underlay high day-60 TCRbeta diversity in some patients. Among T cells one year after transplant, newly produced cells accounted for most counts and diversity. Several hundred rapidly expanded clones from non-depleted graft cells reportedly supplied alpha-beta T cells about two months post-transplant.

CDR3 length: 16 amino acids. CDR1 is MNHEY and CDR2 is SVGAGI in the germline V gene. Trimming removed 2 bases at V and 3 bases at J, with 14 bases between. Note on this clonotype: Its antigen is unidentified.

Unique molecular identifiers were built into the TCRbeta library. MiXCR, run by TCRdb on the PCR reads, gives a single entry per CDR3 protein. The sample carries hundreds of thousands of distinct CDR3 sequences, about 9.5% recorded once. V usage is TRBV6-5 and J usage is TRBJ2-1; D is unclear. The sample consisted of PBMCs, taken before TCRalphabeta/CD19-depleted stem cell transplant. The TCR was taken from a boy in the first two years of life with acute myeloid leukemia, due to receive a stem cell transplant. The CDR3 DNA reads as TGTGCCAGCAGTTACCTCGGAGCGCGATACTACAATGAGCAGTTCTTC. Amino acid sequence: CASSYLGARYYNEQFF.